The clone carrying this TCR beta chain was seen repeatedly, ten times or more. These data come from a study of regulatory T cells in long-lasting Graves disease. As for the study in general: By definition, persistent Graves' disease involved antithyroid drugs for over 5 years alongside positive TSH receptor antibodies.

Arm-PCR of CDR3 regions and iRepertoire HTBI primers were used to build TCR beta libraries. TCRdb re-analysed the multiplex PCR reads in MiXCR, keeping a single row per CDR3 protein. The data show a few hundred thousand distinct CDR3 sequences, with approximately 25% seen just once and around a quarter held by the top ten. Time point: persistent/refractory GD, antithyroid drugs over 5 years with positive TRAb. Extracted RNA from PBMCs served as the source of the TCR library. Graves' disease diagnosis was established per American Thyroid Association guidelines. Xi'an, China, was home to the endocrinology department that provided patients. The clonotype was recovered from a middle-aged woman with Graves disease. The source material was peripheral blood mononuclear cells (PBMCs), sampled when the disease was refractory, from a patient treated with antithyroid drugs.

As DNA, the CDR3 is TGTGCCATCAGTACAGGGGTTAACTATGGCTACACCTTC. This codes for CAISTGVNYGYTF. The chain links TRBV10-3 to TRBJ1-2; TRBD1 matches at 7 bases. The CDR3 is made up of 13 amino acids. Germline V gives CDR1 ENHRY, CDR2 SYGVKD. J was trimmed by 1 base and V by 5 bases; bases with no gene match: 1.